The 9 T cell receptor beta chains presented below share a single source sample, sequenced in a study of blood T cell repertoires in COVID-19 (TCRdb year 2020). Library preparation employed the immunoSEQ multiplex PCR assay. In its TCRdb copy, this immuneACCESS table keeps in-frame sequences only and misses some clones. Where compared with another copy, unresolved V genes explain less than half of these, and the others have no known cause. Here the sample has 140,000 to 150,000 clones; roughly 86% occur a single time. The ten largest clones add up to 1.5% to 2% of the sample. The sample consisted of peripheral blood. The receptors come from a man in his 70s with acute or convalescent COVID-19.

V and J are TRBV5-6 and TRBJ1-2, with 7 bases lining up with TRBD1. The V and J ends lost 3 bases and 0 bases, in that order; junction bases with no gene match: 14. The CDR3 length is 18 residues. CDR1 is SGHDT, CDR2 YYEEEE, per germline. The CDR3 spells CASSSRSTGLGANYGYTF. The CDR3 DNA follows: TGTGCCAGCAGCTCGAGGTCGACAGGGTTGGGAGCTAACTATGGCTACACCTTC.

The CDR3 DNA sequence: TGTGCCAGCGGACATCAAGAGTTGTCGGGTGAAAAACTGTTTTTT. It specifies CASGHQELSGEKLFF. This chain connects TRBV6-6 to TRBJ1-4; weak D call: TRBD1 (5 bases). The CDR3 spans 15 residues. V was pared by 8 bases and J by 7 bases, with 20 bases between. Germline CDR1 MNHNY, CDR2 SVGAGI (reference sequence).

This clone was observed a single time. The rearrangement uses TRBV4-2 and TRBJ1-2; no clear D. V lost 3 bases and J lost 8, with 13 bases in between. CDR1 is LGHNA and CDR2 is YNFKEQ in the germline V gene. The CDR3 extends over 13 amino acids. Here the CDR3 reads CASSHELGRGYTF. CDR3 sequence (DNA): TGTGCCAGCAGCCACGAACTAGGCCGAGGCTACACCTTC.

The rearrangement joins TRBV6-5 to TRBJ2-7; D is possibly TRBD2 (5 bases). V was trimmed by 6 bases and J by 7 bases, leaving 19 bases between them. Germline V gives CDR1 MNHEY, CDR2 SVGAGI. The CDR3 length is 14 residues. CDR3 sequence: CASSVTVVRGEQYF. CDR3 nucleotide sequence: TGTGCCAGCAGCGTAACTGTAGTACGGGGAGAGCAGTACTTC.

The chain uses TRBV2 and TRBJ1-1; a possible D gene is TRBD1 (6 bases). This CDR3 is built from 14 residues. Germline V gene lookup returns CDR1 SNHLY and CDR2 FYNNEI. V lost 4 bases and J 4 bases, leaving 13 bases between the germline ends. As DNA, the CDR3 is TGTGCCAGCAGTGTCGGGGGGCTGGGCACTGAAGCTTTCTTT. Amino acid sequence: CASSVGGLGTEAFF.

This chain's CDR3 is CASSLQEDTEAFF. CDR3 DNA sequence: TGTGCCAGCAGCTTACAGGAGGACACTGAAGCTTTCTTT. This chain connects TRBV7-9 to TRBJ1-1; D call uncertain. V was clipped by 2 bases and J by 3 bases, with 7 bases between them. Germline values: CDR1 SEHNR, CDR2 FQNEAQ (reference sequence). The CDR3 loop spans 13 amino acids.

This rearrangement joins TRBV3-1 (or the pseudogene TRBV3-2) to TRBJ2-7; perhaps TRBD1 as D (5 bases). The CDR3 length is 13 residues. CDR1 LGHDT and CDR2 YNNKEL come from the germline V gene (reference sequence). V lost 5 bases and J lost 2, with 10 bases in between. The CDR3 sequence is CASSAQGTYEQYF. CDR3 coding DNA: TGTGCCAGCAGCGCTCAGGGTACCTACGAGCAGTACTTC.

The chain is built from TRBV9 and TRBJ1-2, with TRBD1 identical over 7 bases. Germline-derived CDR1 and CDR2 are SGDLS and YYNGEE. The CDR3 is 14 residues long. V trimming: 4 bases; J trimming: 2 bases; junction bases outside the gene matches: 5. In nucleotides, the CDR3 is TGTGCCAGCAGCCCGTCGACAGGGAACTATGGCTACACCTTC. Its protein product is CASSPSTGNYGYTF. The variable domain in full, with the rest retrieved from reference TRBV9 and TRBJ1-2, is DSGVTQTPKHLITATGQRVTLRCSPRSGDLSVYWYQQSLDQGLQFLIQYYNGEERAKGNILERFSAQQFPDLHSELNLSSLELGDSALYFCASSPSTGNYGYTFGSGTRLTVV.

The chain joins TRBV11-3 to TRBJ1-2; 7 bases are a match to TRBD1. Trimming removed 10 bases from V and 5 bases from J; junction bases left unmatched: 7. CDR1 and CDR2 from the germline V gene are SGHNT and YENEEA. The CDR3 contains 12 residues. CDR3 in DNA: TGTGCCAACTTGGGACAGCCATATGGCTACACCTTC. Translated: CANLGQPYGYTF.